This T cell receptor beta chain was found in a study of monozygotic twins with inflammatory bowel disease. Study-wide findings and caveats: Researchers report that IBD patients shared fewer clonotypes with others than healthy twins, especially amid disease activity. Telling apart the different T cell subtypes was not possible. Inverse Simpson values showed less TCRbeta diversity in IBD patients than in their healthy co-twins.

The team made cDNA by running eight separate reactions for each sample. TCRdb reanalyzed the 5' RACE reads and collapses them to one entry per CDR3 protein, without DNA. Here the sample table reports about 380,000 distinct CDR3 sequences. For this clonotype: Its antigen is unknown.

Looked up from germline, CDR1 is SGHRS and CDR2 is YFSETQ. This CDR3 spans 18 amino acids. This clonotype was sampled from a human donor with ulcerative colitis or Crohn's disease, or a healthy co-twin of an affected twin (not recorded which). The chain carries TRBV5-1 and TRBJ1-6; TCRdb names TRBD1, which stays unverified in the absence of DNA. Sequenced: blood. CDR3 in amino acids: CASSVGTARNSYNSPLHF.